Listed below are T cell receptor beta chains from one sample, sequenced in a study of T-cell reconstitution after alpha-beta-depleted transplantation in children. Using its own MiXCR run on the PCR reads, TCRdb lists one record per CDR3 protein. The sample records roughly 180,000 distinct CDR3 sequences, just over 14% being singletons. Sample: PBMCs from the stem cell graft donor, taken from the stem cell graft. Every receptor here comes from a human donor who donated a stem cell graft to a child with acute lymphoblastic leukemia. CDR3s include the opening cysteine and the closing phenylalanine or tryptophan. The order of the fields is J gene, V gene, CDR3 protein.

j_gene: TRBJ1-1
v_gene: TRBV5-1
CDR3aa: CASSTPIPGTEAFF

j_gene: TRBJ2-3
v_gene: TRBV7-9
CDR3aa: CASSPVTVTTLVGSTDTQYF

j_gene: TRBJ2-1
v_gene: TRBV5-1
CDR3aa: CASSGVAQVGGEQFF

j_gene: TRBJ1-1
v_gene: TRBV20-1
CDR3aa: CSAREGTGGADTEAFF

j_gene: TRBJ1-1
v_gene: TRBV5-4
CDR3aa: CASSPDSGRAFF

j_gene: TRBJ1-1
v_gene: TRBV6-1
CDR3aa: CASNTGLRPNTEAFF

j_gene: TRBJ2-7
v_gene: TRBV28
CDR3aa: CASSSTGGPRAYEQYF

j_gene: TRBJ2-4
v_gene: TRBV20-1
CDR3aa: CSARDYHGAKNIQYF

j_gene: TRBJ1-4
v_gene: TRBV20-1
CDR3aa: CSARGSQGEKLFF

j_gene: TRBJ2-2
v_gene: TRBV11-2
CDR3aa: CASSLDQKGNTGELFF

j_gene: TRBJ2-1
v_gene: TRBV5-1
CDR3aa: CASREAETYNQQFF

j_gene: TRBJ1-1
v_gene: TRBV5-1
CDR3aa: CASSFQRNTEAFF

j_gene: TRBJ1-6
v_gene: TRBV10-3
CDR3aa: CAISEATENSPLHF

j_gene: TRBJ2-7
v_gene: TRBV6-1
CDR3aa: CASSYYEQYF

j_gene: TRBJ2-1
v_gene: TRBV29-1
CDR3aa: CSVDWQGRINEQFF

j_gene: TRBJ2-2
v_gene: TRBV12-3/TRBV12-4
CDR3aa: CASSPNTGELFF

j_gene: TRBJ2-7
v_gene: TRBV7-6
CDR3aa: CASSGTVPYEQYF

j_gene: TRBJ1-1
v_gene: TRBV30
CDR3aa: CAWSVSGGGKAFF

j_gene: TRBJ1-4
v_gene: TRBV2
CDR3aa: CASSHRDGTTNEKLFF

j_gene: TRBJ2-1
v_gene: TRBV12-3/TRBV12-4
CDR3aa: CASSWSYSSGSVGHEQFF

j_gene: TRBJ2-5
v_gene: TRBV4-1
CDR3aa: CASSQPGLEPQYF

j_gene: TRBJ2-2
v_gene: TRBV20-1
CDR3aa: CSASGANTGELFF

j_gene: TRBJ2-7
v_gene: TRBV5-1
CDR3aa: CASSSQPGAFGEQYF

j_gene: TRBJ2-1
v_gene: TRBV5-1
CDR3aa: CASSLGSDNEQFF

j_gene: TRBJ2-3
v_gene: TRBV5-1
CDR3aa: CASSLVGIQGGTDTQYF

j_gene: TRBJ2-2
v_gene: TRBV5-1
CDR3aa: CASSFTRGADTGELFF

j_gene: TRBJ2-1
v_gene: TRBV30
CDR3aa: CAWSVGGSTIGHYNEQFF

j_gene: TRBJ2-1
v_gene: TRBV5-1
CDR3aa: CASSLSLAGLNEQFF

j_gene: TRBJ2-1
v_gene: TRBV13
CDR3aa: CASSPSQRASYNEQFF

j_gene: TRBJ2-2
v_gene: TRBV20-1
CDR3aa: CSARIRPRNTGELFF

j_gene: TRBJ2-1
v_gene: TRBV29-1
CDR3aa: CSVVGWGNDNEQFF

j_gene: TRBJ2-7
v_gene: TRBV20-1
CDR3aa: CSAVTTGSHEQYF

j_gene: TRBJ2-5
v_gene: TRBV20-1
CDR3aa: CSATLKWRSQETQYF

j_gene: TRBJ2-7
v_gene: TRBV2
CDR3aa: CAKGRTARSYEQYF

j_gene: TRBJ1-1
v_gene: TRBV7-9
CDR3aa: CATTLRGPNTEAFF

j_gene: TRBJ2-7
v_gene: TRBV12-3/TRBV12-4
CDR3aa: CASSLGRRALPSYEQYF

j_gene: TRBJ2-1
v_gene: TRBV3-1
CDR3aa: CASSPPPRSGKGQFF

j_gene: TRBJ1-3
v_gene: TRBV14
CDR3aa: CASSRDTGGGNTIYF

j_gene: TRBJ2-7
v_gene: TRBV20-1
CDR3aa: CSALAGDGDEQYF

j_gene: TRBJ2-1
v_gene: TRBV12-3/TRBV12-4
CDR3aa: CASSSSGRSVNEQFF

j_gene: TRBJ2-2
v_gene: TRBV24-1
CDR3aa: CATSVGTGGRRTGELFF

j_gene: TRBJ2-3
v_gene: TRBV29-1
CDR3aa: CSVVRGSPTDTQYF

j_gene: TRBJ2-1
v_gene: TRBV27
CDR3aa: CASSLQPAGGPDNEQFF

j_gene: TRBJ2-7
v_gene: TRBV20-1
CDR3aa: CSALVPEGSYEQYF

j_gene: TRBJ2-7
v_gene: TRBV11-1
CDR3aa: CASSLEEDRGFGNCEQYF

j_gene: TRBJ2-3
v_gene: TRBV11-1
CDR3aa: CASSYLAVDTQYF

j_gene: TRBJ2-7
v_gene: TRBV6-2/TRBV6-3
CDR3aa: CASSYTVRYEQYF

j_gene: TRBJ1-1
v_gene: TRBV7-9
CDR3aa: CASSPDGNTEAFF

j_gene: TRBJ2-7
v_gene: TRBV7-1
CDR3aa: CASSSIRDRGNSGTTPPYEQYF

j_gene: TRBJ2-7
v_gene: TRBV5-1
CDR3aa: CASSASGTEYVEQYF

j_gene: TRBJ1-1
v_gene: TRBV7-2
CDR3aa: CASSAYSGSTEAFF

j_gene: TRBJ2-6
v_gene: TRBV12-3/TRBV12-4
CDR3aa: CASRPGGSGANGLTF

j_gene: TRBJ1-5
v_gene: TRBV5-1
CDR3aa: CASSDGASNQPQHF

j_gene: TRBJ2-5
v_gene: TRBV4-2
CDR3aa: CASGPWRLRWTQYF